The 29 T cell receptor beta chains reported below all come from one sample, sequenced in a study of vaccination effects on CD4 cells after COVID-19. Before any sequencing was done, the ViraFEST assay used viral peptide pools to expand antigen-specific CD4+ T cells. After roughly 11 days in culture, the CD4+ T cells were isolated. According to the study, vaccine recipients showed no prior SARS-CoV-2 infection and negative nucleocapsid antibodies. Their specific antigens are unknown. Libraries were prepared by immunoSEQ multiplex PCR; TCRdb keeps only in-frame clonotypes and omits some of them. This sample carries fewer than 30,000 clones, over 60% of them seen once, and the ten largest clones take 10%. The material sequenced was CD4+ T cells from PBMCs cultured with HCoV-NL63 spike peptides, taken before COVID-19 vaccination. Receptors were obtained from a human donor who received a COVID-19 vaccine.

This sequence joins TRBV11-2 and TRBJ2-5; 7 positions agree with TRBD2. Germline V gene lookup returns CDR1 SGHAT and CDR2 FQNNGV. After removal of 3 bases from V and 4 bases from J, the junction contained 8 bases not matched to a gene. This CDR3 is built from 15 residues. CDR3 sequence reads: CASSLVLGGGETQYF. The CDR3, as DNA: TGTGCCAGCAGCTTGGTTCTGGGCGGGGGAGAGACCCAGTACTTC.

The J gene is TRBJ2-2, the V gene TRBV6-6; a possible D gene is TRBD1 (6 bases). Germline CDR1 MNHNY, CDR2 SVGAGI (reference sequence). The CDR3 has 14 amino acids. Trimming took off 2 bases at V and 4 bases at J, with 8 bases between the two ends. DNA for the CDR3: TGTGCCAGCAGTTACGGACAGTCCACCGGGGAGCTGTTTTTT. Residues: CASSYGQSTGELFF.

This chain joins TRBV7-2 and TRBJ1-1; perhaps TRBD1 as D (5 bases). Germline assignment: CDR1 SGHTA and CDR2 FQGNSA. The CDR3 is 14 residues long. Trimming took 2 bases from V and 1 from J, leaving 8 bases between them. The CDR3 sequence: CASSLSGTNTEAFF. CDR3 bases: TGTGCCAGCAGCTTATCAGGGACGAACACTGAAGCTTTCTTT.

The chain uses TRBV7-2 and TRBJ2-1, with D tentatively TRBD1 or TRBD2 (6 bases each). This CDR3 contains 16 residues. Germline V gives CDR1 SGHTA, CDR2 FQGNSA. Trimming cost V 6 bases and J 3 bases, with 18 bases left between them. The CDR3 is CASSGGGLLVYNEQFF. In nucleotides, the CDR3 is TGTGCCAGCAGTGGTGGGGGGCTTCTCGTCTACAATGAGCAGTTCTTC.

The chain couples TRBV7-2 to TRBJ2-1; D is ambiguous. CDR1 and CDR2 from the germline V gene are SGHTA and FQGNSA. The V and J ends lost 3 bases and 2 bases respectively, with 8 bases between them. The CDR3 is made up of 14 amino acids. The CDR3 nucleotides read TGTGCCAGCAGCTTTGAGTCAGCCTACAATGAGCAGTTCTTC. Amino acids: CASSFESAYNEQFF.

CDR3 nucleotides: TGTGCCAGCAGTATTAACAGGAGATATGGCTACACCTTC. Protein: CASSINRRYGYTF. The chain is built from TRBV28 and TRBJ1-2; perhaps TRBD1 as D (5 bases). The germline V gene has CDR1 MDHEN and CDR2 SYDVKM. Trimming shortened V by 5 bases and J by 5 bases, and 12 bases separated the two germline ends. The CDR3 covers 13 residues.

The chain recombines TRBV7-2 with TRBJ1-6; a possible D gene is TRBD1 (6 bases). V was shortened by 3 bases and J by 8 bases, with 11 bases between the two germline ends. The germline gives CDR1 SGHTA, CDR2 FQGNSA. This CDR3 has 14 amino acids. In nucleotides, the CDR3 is TGTGCCAGCAGCTTGGGGGCCCGCGATTCACCCCTCCACTTT. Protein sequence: CASSLGARDSPLHF.

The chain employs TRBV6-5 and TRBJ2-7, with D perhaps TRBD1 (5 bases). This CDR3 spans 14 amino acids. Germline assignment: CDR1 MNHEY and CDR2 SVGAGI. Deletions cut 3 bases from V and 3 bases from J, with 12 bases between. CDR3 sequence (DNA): TGTGCCAGCAGTTATCTGCAGGGTGGCTACGAGCAGTACTTC. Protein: CASSYLQGGYEQYF.

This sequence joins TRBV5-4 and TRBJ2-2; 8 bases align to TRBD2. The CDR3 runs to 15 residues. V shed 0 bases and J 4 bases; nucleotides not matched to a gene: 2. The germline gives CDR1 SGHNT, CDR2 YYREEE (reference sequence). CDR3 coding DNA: TGTGCCAGCAGCTTGGGAGGGACTAGCACCGGGGAGCTGTTTTTT. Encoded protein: CASSLGGTSTGELFF.

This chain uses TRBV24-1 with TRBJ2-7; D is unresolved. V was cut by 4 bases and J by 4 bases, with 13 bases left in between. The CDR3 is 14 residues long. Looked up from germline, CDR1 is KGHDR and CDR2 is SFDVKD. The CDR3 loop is CATSDSGRSYEQYF. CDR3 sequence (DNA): TGTGCCACCAGTGACTCTGGCAGGTCTTACGAGCAGTACTTC.

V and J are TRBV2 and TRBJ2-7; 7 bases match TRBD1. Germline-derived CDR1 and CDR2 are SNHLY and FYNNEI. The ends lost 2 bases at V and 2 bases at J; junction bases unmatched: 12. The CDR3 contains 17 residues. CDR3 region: CASSEFPDRFGPYEQYF. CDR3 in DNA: TGTGCCAGCAGTGAATTCCCGGACAGGTTCGGACCCTACGAGCAGTACTTC.

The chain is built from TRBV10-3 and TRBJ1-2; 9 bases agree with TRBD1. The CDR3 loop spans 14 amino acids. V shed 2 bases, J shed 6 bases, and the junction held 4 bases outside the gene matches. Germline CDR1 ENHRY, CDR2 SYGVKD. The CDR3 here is CAISETGGSDGYTF. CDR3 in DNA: TGTGCCATCAGTGAGACAGGGGGCTCGGATGGCTACACCTTC.

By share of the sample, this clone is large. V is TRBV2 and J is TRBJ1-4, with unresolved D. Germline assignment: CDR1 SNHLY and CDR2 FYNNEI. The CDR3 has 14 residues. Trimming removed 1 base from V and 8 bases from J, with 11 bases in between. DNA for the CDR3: TGTGCCAGCAGTGAAGGCCGTAATTGGGAAAAACTGTTTTTT. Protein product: CASSEGRNWEKLFF.

CDR3 nucleotide sequence: TGTGCCAGCAGTTCCCGCCACAGGGATGGGCTGTTTTTT. As protein: CASSSRHRDGLFF. The rearrangement links TRBV6-5 to TRBJ2-2; D is possibly TRBD1 (6 bases). The V gene lost 4 bases and the J gene lost 13 bases, with 16 bases spanning the gap. The germline V gene has CDR1 MNHEY and CDR2 SVGAGI. The CDR3 length is 13 residues.

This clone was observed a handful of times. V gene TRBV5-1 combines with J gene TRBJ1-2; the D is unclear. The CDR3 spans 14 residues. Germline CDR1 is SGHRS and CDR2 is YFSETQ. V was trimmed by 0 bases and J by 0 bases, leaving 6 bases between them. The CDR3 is CASSLGGTNYGYTF. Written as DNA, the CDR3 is TGCGCCAGCAGCTTGGGAGGGACTAACTATGGCTACACCTTC.

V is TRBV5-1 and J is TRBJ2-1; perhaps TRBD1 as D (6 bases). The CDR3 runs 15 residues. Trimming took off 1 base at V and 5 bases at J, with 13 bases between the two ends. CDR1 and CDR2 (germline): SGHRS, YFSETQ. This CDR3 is CASSLWTVVDNEQFF. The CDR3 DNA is TGCGCCAGCAGCTTGTGGACAGTCGTCGACAATGAGCAGTTCTTC.

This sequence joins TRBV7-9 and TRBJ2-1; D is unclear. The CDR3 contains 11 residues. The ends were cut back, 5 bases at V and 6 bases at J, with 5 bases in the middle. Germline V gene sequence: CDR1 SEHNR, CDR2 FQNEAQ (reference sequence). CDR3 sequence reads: CASSKSNEQFF. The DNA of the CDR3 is TGTGCCAGCAGCAAGAGCAATGAGCAGTTCTTC.

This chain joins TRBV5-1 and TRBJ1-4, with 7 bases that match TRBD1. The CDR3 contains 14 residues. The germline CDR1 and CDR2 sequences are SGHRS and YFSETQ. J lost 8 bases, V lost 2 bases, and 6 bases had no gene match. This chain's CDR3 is CASSFSGGYEKLFF. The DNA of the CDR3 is TGCGCCAGCAGCTTTTCAGGGGGGTACGAAAAACTGTTTTTT.

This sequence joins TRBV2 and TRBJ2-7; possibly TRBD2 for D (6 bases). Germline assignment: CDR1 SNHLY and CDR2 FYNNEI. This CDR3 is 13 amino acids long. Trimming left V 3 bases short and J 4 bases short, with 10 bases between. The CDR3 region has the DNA TGTGCCAGCAGTGATTGGGGGGAATACGAGCAGTACTTC. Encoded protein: CASSDWGEYEQYF.

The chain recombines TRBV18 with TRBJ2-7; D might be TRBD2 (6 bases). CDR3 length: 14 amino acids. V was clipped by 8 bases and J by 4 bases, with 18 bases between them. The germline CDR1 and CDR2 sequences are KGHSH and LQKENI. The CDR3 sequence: CASALASQFYEQYF. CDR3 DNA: TGTGCCAGCGCACTAGCCTCCCAATTTTACGAGCAGTACTTC.

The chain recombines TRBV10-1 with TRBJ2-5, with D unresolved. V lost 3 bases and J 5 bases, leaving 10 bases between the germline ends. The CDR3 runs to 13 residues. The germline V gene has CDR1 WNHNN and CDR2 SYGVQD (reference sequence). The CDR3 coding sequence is TGCGCCAGCAGTGAAGGTGGGGTGGAGACCCAGTACTTC. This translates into CASSEGGVETQYF.

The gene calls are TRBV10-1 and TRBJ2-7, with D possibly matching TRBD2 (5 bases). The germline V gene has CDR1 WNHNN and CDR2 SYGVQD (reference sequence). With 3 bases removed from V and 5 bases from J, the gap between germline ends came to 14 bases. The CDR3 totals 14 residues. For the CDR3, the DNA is TGCGCCAGCAGTGACGCGGGTCGTTATGACGAGCAGTACTTC. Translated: CASSDAGRYDEQYF.

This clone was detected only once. The CDR3 DNA reads TGTGCCAGCAGCTCCGGTGCGGGAGTAAAGAACGAGCAGTACTTC. This sequence encodes CASSSGAGVKNEQYF. The chain employs TRBV27 and TRBJ2-7; 7 bases are a match to TRBD2. V lost 6 bases and J lost 5; bases outside the gene matches: 13. The length of the CDR3 is 15 residues. Germline CDR1 MNHEY, CDR2 SMNVEV (reference sequence).

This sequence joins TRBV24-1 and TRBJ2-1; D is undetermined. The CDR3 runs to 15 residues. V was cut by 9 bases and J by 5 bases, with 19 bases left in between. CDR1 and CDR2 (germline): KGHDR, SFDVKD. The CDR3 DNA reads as TGTGCCACCTCGACTGCCGGCGATCTCAACAATGAGCAGTTCTTC. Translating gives CATSTAGDLNNEQFF.

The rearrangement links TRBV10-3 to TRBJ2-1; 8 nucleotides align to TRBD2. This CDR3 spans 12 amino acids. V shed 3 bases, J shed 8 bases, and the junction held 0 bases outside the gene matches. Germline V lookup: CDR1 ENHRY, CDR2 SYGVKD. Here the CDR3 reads CAISELADEQFF. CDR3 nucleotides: TGTGCCATCAGTGAACTAGCGGATGAGCAGTTCTTC.

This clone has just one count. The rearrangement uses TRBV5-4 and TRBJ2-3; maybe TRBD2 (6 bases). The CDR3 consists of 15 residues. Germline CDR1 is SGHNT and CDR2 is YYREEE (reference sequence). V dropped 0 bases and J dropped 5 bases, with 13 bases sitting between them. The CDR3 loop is CASSLAASVLDTQYF. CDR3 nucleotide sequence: TGTGCCAGCAGCTTGGCGGCTAGCGTCCTAGATACGCAGTATTTT.

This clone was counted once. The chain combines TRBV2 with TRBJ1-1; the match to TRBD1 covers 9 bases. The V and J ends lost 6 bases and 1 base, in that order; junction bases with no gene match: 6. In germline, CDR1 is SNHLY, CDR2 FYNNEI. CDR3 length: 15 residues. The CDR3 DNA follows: TGTGCCAGCAGGGAACAGGGGGCGCGGAACACTGAAGCTTTCTTT. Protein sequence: CASREQGARNTEAFF.

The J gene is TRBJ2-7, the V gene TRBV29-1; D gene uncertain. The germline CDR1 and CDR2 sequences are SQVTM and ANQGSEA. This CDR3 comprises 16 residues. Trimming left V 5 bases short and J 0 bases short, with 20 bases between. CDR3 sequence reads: CSVKGRRDSSSYEQYF. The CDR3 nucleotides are TGCAGCGTTAAAGGGCGGCGAGACTCAAGCTCCTACGAGCAGTACTTC.

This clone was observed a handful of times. For the CDR3, the DNA is TGTGCCAGCTCACCTACATCCCCTGGGGGCCTTAGCAATCAGCCCCAGCATTTT. Translated: CASSPTSPGGLSNQPQHF. The rearrangement links TRBV18 to TRBJ1-5; maybe TRBD1 (6 bases). This CDR3 has 18 amino acids. Trimming removed 3 bases from V and 0 bases from J, with 18 bases in between. Looked up from germline, CDR1 is KGHSH and CDR2 is LQKENI.